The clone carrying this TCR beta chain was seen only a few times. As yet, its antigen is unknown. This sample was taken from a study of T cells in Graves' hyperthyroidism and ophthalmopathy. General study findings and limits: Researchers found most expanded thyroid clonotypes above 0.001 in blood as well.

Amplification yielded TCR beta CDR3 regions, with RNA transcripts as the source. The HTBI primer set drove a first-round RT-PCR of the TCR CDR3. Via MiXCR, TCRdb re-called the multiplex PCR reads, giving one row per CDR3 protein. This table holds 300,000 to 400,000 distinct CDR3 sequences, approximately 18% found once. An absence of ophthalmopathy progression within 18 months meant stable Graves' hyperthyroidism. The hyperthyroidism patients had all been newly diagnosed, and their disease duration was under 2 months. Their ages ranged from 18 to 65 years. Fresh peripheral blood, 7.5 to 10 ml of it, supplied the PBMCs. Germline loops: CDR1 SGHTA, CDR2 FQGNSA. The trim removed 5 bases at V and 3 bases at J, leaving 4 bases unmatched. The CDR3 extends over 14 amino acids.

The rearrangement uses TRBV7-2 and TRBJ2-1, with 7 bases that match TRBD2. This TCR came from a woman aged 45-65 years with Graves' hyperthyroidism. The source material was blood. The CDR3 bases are TGTGCCAGCAGCGGGGCTAGCGGCTACAATGAGCAGTTCTTC. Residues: CASSGASGYNEQFF.